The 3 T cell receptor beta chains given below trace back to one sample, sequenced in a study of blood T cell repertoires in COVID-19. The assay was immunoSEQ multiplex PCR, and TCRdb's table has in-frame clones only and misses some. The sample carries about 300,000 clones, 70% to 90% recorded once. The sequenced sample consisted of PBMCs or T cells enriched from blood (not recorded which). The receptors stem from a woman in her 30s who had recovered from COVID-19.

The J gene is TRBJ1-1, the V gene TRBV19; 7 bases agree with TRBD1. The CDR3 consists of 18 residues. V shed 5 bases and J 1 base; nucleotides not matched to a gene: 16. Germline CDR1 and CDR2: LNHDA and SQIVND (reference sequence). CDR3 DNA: TGTGCCAGTAGTGGGGGGACAGCGTCACCGGCGCCGAACACTGAAGCTTTCTTT. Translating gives CASSGGTASPAPNTEAFF.

CDR3 DNA sequence: TGTGCCAGCAGCCCAGACAGGGATGAGCAGTTCTTC. Encoded protein: CASSPDRDEQFF. The chain joins TRBV4-2 to TRBJ2-1, with 7 bases identical to TRBD1. The CDR3 contains 12 residues. V was pared by 4 bases and J by 8 bases, with 2 bases of the junction left unmatched. Germline CDR1 LGHNA, CDR2 YNFKEQ.

The DNA of the CDR3 is TGTGCCAGCAGCGGGCCTTTCTACGAGCAGTACTTC. It codes for CASSGPFYEQYF. This rearrangement joins TRBV3-1 (or the pseudogene TRBV3-2) to TRBJ2-7; no clear D gene. Per the germline V gene, CDR1 is LGHDT and CDR2 is YNNKEL (reference sequence). V lost 5 bases and J 3 bases, leaving 8 bases between the germline ends. The CDR3 sequence is 12 residues long.